This record concerns one TCR beta chain sequence. The sample comes from a study of blood T cell repertoires in COVID-19. Overall study context: Sites in the United States, Italy and Spain provided acute and convalescent COVID-19 samples. Sample material is recorded as cDNA or gDNA derived from T cells, B-cell-depleted T cells, or PBMCs.

In germline, CDR1 is KGHSH, CDR2 LQKENI. V dropped 6 bases and J dropped 3 bases, with 15 bases sitting between them. The CDR3 consists of 14 residues. In the original workflow: Amplified reference gene primers provided the basis for estimating nucleated cell counts. The assay was immunoSEQ multiplex PCR, and TCRdb's table has in-frame clones only and misses some. Clone size and V and J calls were adopted from that table, with D and trimming inferred from the DNA. The sample lists 200,000 to 300,000 clones, approximately 78% occurring once. The rearrangement links TRBV18 to TRBJ2-7; D unresolved. Sequencing was carried out using peripheral blood. The TCR was taken from a young woman with acute or convalescent COVID-19. CDR3 nucleotide sequence: TGTGCCAGCTCCGCGGCGAACAACCGCTACGAGCAGTACTTC. The encoded protein is CASSAANNRYEQYF.